What follows are 8 T cell receptor beta chains derived from one specimen sequenced in a study of T cell responses to AZD1222 COVID-19 vaccine. Generated by immunoSEQ multiplex PCR, the TCRdb table keeps only in-frame clones and is missing some. The sample consists of roughly 90,000 clones, around 86% of them appearing once. The input for sequencing was peripheral blood, taken on day 0 of AZD1222 vaccination. Receptors originate from an adult in good health.

The genes are TRBV4-1 and TRBJ2-3; possible D gene TRBD2, 6 bases. V gave up 0 bases and J gave up 3 bases, with 13 bases separating them. Germline V lookup: CDR1 MGHRA, CDR2 YSYEKL. The CDR3 sequence is 16 residues long. CDR3 sequence reads: CASSQDRDAGTDTQYF. CDR3 nucleotides: TGCGCCAGCAGCCAAGATCGGGACGCGGGAACAGATACGCAGTATTTT.

J is TRBJ1-4 and V is TRBV18; 9 positions agree with TRBD1. Germline assignment: CDR1 KGHSH and CDR2 LQKENI. The CDR3 covers 15 residues. With 4 bases clipped from V and 0 bases from J, the junction kept 0 bases outside the gene matches. The CDR3 sequence: CASSRQGATNEKLFF. The CDR3, as DNA: TGTGCCAGCTCACGACAGGGGGCAACTAATGAAAAACTGTTTTTT.

This clone appeared a single time. The rearrangement uses TRBV19 and TRBJ2-7; 11 bases map to TRBD1. The CDR3 runs 14 residues. Germline CDR1 and CDR2: LNHDA and SQIVND (reference sequence). V shed 9 bases and J 2 bases; nucleotides not matched to a gene: 6. The CDR3 spells CASARTGGPYEQYF. Written as DNA, the CDR3 is TGTGCCAGCGCTAGGACAGGGGGCCCCTACGAGCAGTACTTC.

The chain employs TRBV12-3 or TRBV12-4 and TRBJ1-2, with a tentative D call TRBD1 (6 bases). The CDR3 extends over 13 amino acids. Trimming took off 5 bases at V and 6 bases at J, with 13 bases between the two ends. In DNA, the CDR3 is TGTGCCAGCAGTCCCGGCGGGGGCCATGGCTACACCTTC. Amino acid sequence: CASSPGGGHGYTF.

The CDR3 DNA reads as TGTGCCAGCAGCACCATCAGCTCTGGGGCCAACGTCCTGACTTTC. Amino acids: CASSTISSGANVLTF. The chain links TRBV7-2 to TRBJ2-6; the D is unclear. The germline gives CDR1 SGHTA, CDR2 FQGNSA. The CDR3 sequence is 15 residues long. Trimming removed 5 bases from V and 0 bases from J, with 8 bases in between. Together with reference TRBV7-2 and TRBJ2-6, the CDR3 gives the full variable domain: GAGVSQSPSNKVTEKGKDVELRCDPISGHTALYWYRQSLGQGLEFLIYFQGNSAPDKSGLPSDRFSAERTGGSVSTLTIQRTQQEDSAVYLCASSTISSGANVLTFGAGSRLTVL.

The rearrangement uses TRBV7-2 and TRBJ2-1, with 8 nucleotides matching TRBD2. The CDR3 runs to 14 residues. The V gene end was trimmed by 8 bases and the J gene end by 4 bases; junction bases not matched to a gene: 7. Germline CDR1 and CDR2: SGHTA and FQGNSA. Here the CDR3 DNA reads TGTGCCAGCGGTCATGGCGGGGGGTACAATGAGCAGTTCTTC. Residues: CASGHGGGYNEQFF.

This clone was recorded a few times. The chain has TRBV12-5 and TRBJ2-4; TRBD2 is a possible D gene (6 bases). CDR3 length: 20 amino acids. V was clipped by 7 bases and J by 3 bases, with 31 bases between them. Looked up from germline, CDR1 is LGHNT and CDR2 is FRNRAP. CDR3 region: CASANSGLSNLLRGKNIQYF. DNA for the CDR3: TGTGCTAGTGCAAATTCGGGACTCTCGAACCTTTTGAGGGGCAAAAACATTCAGTACTTC.

The rearrangement links TRBV7-9 to TRBJ2-1, with D possibly being TRBD1 or TRBD2 (5 bases each). V was clipped by 8 bases and J by 10 bases, with 18 bases between them. The CDR3 extends over 13 amino acids. Looked up from germline, CDR1 is SEHNR and CDR2 is FQNEAQ (reference sequence). The chain's CDR3 is CASSGPTIGEQFF. DNA for the CDR3: TGTGCCAGCTCGGGACCGACAATAGGCGAGCAGTTCTTC.